The rows below give T cell receptor beta chains drawn from one sample of a study of blood T cell repertoires in COVID-19. Measured with immunoSEQ multiplex PCR; TCRdb has only the in-frame clones, and not every one. The table records about 270,000 clones, about 82% of them present only once. The sequenced sample was peripheral blood. These receptors came from a woman aged 50 to 60 with active or convalescent COVID-19. The CDR3 runs from the conserved cysteine through the conserved F or W. D genes are given only for firm matches. Clone size, where shown, is once, few, many, or a class for clones that have expanded.

TGTGCCAGCAGCCAAGATTGGCGAGGCACCGAAGAGCAGTACTTC CASSQDWRGTEEQYF TRBJ2-7 . once TRBV3-1/TRBV3-2
TGTGCCAGCAGCCAACGGGGGGCAGTCGGGGAGCTGTTTTTT CASSQRGAVGELFF TRBJ2-2 . . TRBV14
TGTGCCAGCAGTTCCCCCGCGACTAGCGGGAGATCGAACGAGCAGTACTTC CASSSPATSGRSNEQYF TRBJ2-7 TRBD2 . TRBV27
TGTGCCAGCAGTTACGGACAGGGGTATTTTGGCTACACCTTC CASSYGQGYFGYTF TRBJ1-2 TRBD1 . TRBV6-5
TGCGCCAGCAGCTTGCCTGGGACAGGGGGCACTGAAGCTTTCTTT CASSLPGTGGTEAFF TRBJ1-1 TRBD1 . TRBV5-1
TGTGCTAGTGGTCCCTTGGACAGGGTCCGGGTCGGGGAGCTGTTTTTT CASGPLDRVRVGELFF TRBJ2-2 TRBD1 once TRBV12-5
TGTGCCAGCAGCGGTCCCGGGACTAGCGGGAGGGGTAGGGAGCAGTTCTTC CASSGPGTSGRGREQFF TRBJ2-1 TRBD2 . TRBV11-2
TGTGCCAGCAGCCGGGACAATCAAGAGACCCAGTACTTC CASSRDNQETQYF TRBJ2-5 . few TRBV12-3/TRBV12-4
TGTGCCAGCAGTCTACCGGACAGACCGTACGAGTACAATGAGCAGTTCTTC CASSLPDRPYEYNEQFF TRBJ2-1 . . TRBV28
TGTGCCAGTAGTATTTTGGGGGCCAGCGGATCTGGGGCCAACGTCCTGACTTTC CASSILGASGSGANVLTF TRBJ2-6 . . TRBV19
TGCGCCAGCAGCTTGGGGGACAGAAACACCGGGGAGCTGTTTTTT CASSLGDRNTGELFF TRBJ2-2 TRBD1 . TRBV5-1
TGTGCCAGCAGTTTCGGAGGGAGGGAGCTGTTTTTT CASSFGGRELFF TRBJ2-2 . . TRBV12-3/TRBV12-4
TGCGCCAGCAGCCAAGGGGACAGGGGGTTGTTCTGGACTGAAGCTTTCTTT CASSQGDRGLFWTEAFF TRBJ1-1 TRBD1 . TRBV4-1
TGCGCCAGCAGCTTGAATGTAGTATCCATGAACACTGAAGCTTTCTTT CASSLNVVSMNTEAFF TRBJ1-1 . . TRBV5-1
TGTGCCAGCAGCTGGGACTTGTACAATGAGCAGTTCTTC CASSWDLYNEQFF TRBJ2-1 . . TRBV11-2
TGCGCCAGCAGCTTAGGCACAGGGTTCGGTCAGCCCCAGCATTTT CASSLGTGFGQPQHF TRBJ1-5 . once TRBV5-1
TGTGCCACCGCAAGGGACAGGGTGGGTGAGCAGTTCTTC CATARDRVGEQFF TRBJ2-1 TRBD1 . TRBV28
TGTGCCAGCAGCTTAGTCCCGGGGGTGAACACTGAAGCTTTCTTT CASSLVPGVNTEAFF TRBJ1-1 . once TRBV7-9
TGTGCCACCTCCGCCGGGGGGAACACTGAAGCTTTCTTT CATSAGGNTEAFF TRBJ1-1 . . TRBV19
TGTGCCAGCAGCTTAGCAGGGTCGGACTCCTATAATTCACCCCTCCACTTT CASSLAGSDSYNSPLHF TRBJ1-6 . . TRBV11-2
TGTGCCAGCAGCTACATAACTAATGAAAAACTGTTTTTT CASSYITNEKLFF TRBJ1-4 . . TRBV5-6
TGTGCCAGCAGCCCTTCATGGGGACAGGACACTGAAGCTTTCTTT CASSPSWGQDTEAFF TRBJ1-1 TRBD1 . TRBV3-1/TRBV3-2
TGTGCCAGCAGTGATGGGGGACTCGGCAGATACGAGCAGTACTTC CASSDGGLGRYEQYF TRBJ2-7 . . TRBV6-1
TGTGCCAGCTCACCCGAGAGCCTCTCCTACGAGCAGTACTTC CASSPESLSYEQYF TRBJ2-7 . . TRBV18
TGCGCCAGCAGCTTGGACAGGGGGTACGCCGGGGAGCTGTTTTTT CASSLDRGYAGELFF TRBJ2-2 TRBD1 . TRBV5-1
TGTGCCAGCAGCCCGGGACACTCCCGGGGTGAAGCTTTCTTT CASSPGHSRGEAFF TRBJ1-1 . . TRBV28
TGTGCCAGCAGTTCAACAGGGGATCCTAACTATGGCTACACCTTC CASSSTGDPNYGYTF TRBJ1-2 TRBD1 . TRBV28
TGTGCCATCCTCGGGGGGCGCGGGGGGACCTACAATGAGCAGTTCTTC CAILGGRGGTYNEQFF TRBJ2-1 TRBD2 . TRBV11-3
TGTGCCAGTAGCCCGGGACTATCCTACGAGCAGTACTTC CASSPGLSYEQYF TRBJ2-7 TRBD2 . TRBV19
TGTGCCAGCAGCTTAGCAGGGGACGCAGGAAACACCATATATTTT CASSLAGDAGNTIYF TRBJ1-3 . . TRBV6-5
TGTGCCATCAGTGAGTCTTGGGGCTCCACTGAAGCTTTCTTT CAISESWGSTEAFF TRBJ1-1 . . TRBV10-3
TGTGCCAGCAGTCAGCAGGATTATGGCTACACCTTC CASSQQDYGYTF TRBJ1-2 . . TRBV28
TGTGCCACCAGCAGAGATCCGGCGGCTGGAAACACCATATATTTT CATSRDPAAGNTIYF TRBJ1-3 . . TRBV15
TGTGCCAGCTCACCCGAGGGAGATTCACCCCTCCACTTT CASSPEGDSPLHF TRBJ1-6 . . TRBV18
TGTGCCAGCACGCGGGAGGCCGCGCAGCCCCAGCATTTT CASTREAAQPQHF TRBJ1-5 . . TRBV6-5
TGTGCCAGCAGGGGCTTTCAAAATTCACCCCTCCACTTT CASRGFQNSPLHF TRBJ1-6 . . TRBV12-3/TRBV12-4
TGTGCCAGTAGTCTTTTATTAGCGGGAGGGGCAGCCAAAAACATTCAGTACTTC CASSLLLAGGAAKNIQYF TRBJ2-4 TRBD2 . TRBV19
TGTGCCAGCAGCGGCGACAGGGTCTACACCTTC CASSGDRVYTF TRBJ1-2 TRBD1 . TRBV7-8
TGTGCCAGCAGCCTCCGGGATGGGACAGATACGCAGTATTTT CASSLRDGTDTQYF TRBJ2-3 . . TRBV5-4
TGTGCCAGCAGTTACTCCGACAGGGTTTGGGGCTACACCTTC CASSYSDRVWGYTF TRBJ1-2 TRBD1 . TRBV6-5
TGTGCCTGCCGGAGAGGGATGGAAACTGAAGCTTTCTTT CACRRGMETEAFF TRBJ1-1 . . TRBV7-9
TGTGCCAGCAGCTTAGATCCCATAGCGGGTGAGCAGTTCTTC CASSLDPIAGEQFF TRBJ2-1 TRBD2 . TRBV11-3
TGTGCCAGCAGTCGGACAGGGGGGAATTCACCCCTCCACTTT CASSRTGGNSPLHF TRBJ1-6 TRBD1 . TRBV3-1/TRBV3-2
TGTGCCAGCGCACCCCGGGACAGGGGTGATTATAGCAATCAGCCCCAGCATTTT CASAPRDRGDYSNQPQHF TRBJ1-5 TRBD1 . TRBV25-1
TGCGCCAGCAGCCAAACAGGGACAGGGCTAACAGATACGCAGTATTTT CASSQTGTGLTDTQYF TRBJ2-3 TRBD1 . TRBV4-1
TGTGCCAGTACTCTTAGCGGGGGGGGCTGGAATGAGCAGTTCTTC CASTLSGGGWNEQFF TRBJ2-1 TRBD2 . TRBV19
TGTGCCAGTAGTATACTTGGACAGGGGGCACGGAACACTGAAGCTTTCTTT CASSILGQGARNTEAFF TRBJ1-1 TRBD1 . TRBV19
TGTGCCAGCAGCTTGGATTTCGGGAGGCAGGCGGATACGCAGTATTTT CASSLDFGRQADTQYF TRBJ2-3 TRBD2 . TRBV5-4
TGCGCCAACAGTCGGGTCGACAGGGTCGTGGAGACCCAGTACTTC CANSRVDRVVETQYF TRBJ2-5 TRBD1 . TRBV23-1
TGTGCCAGTAGTAGACGACAGGGTGGCACAGATACGCAGTATTTT CASSRRQGGTDTQYF TRBJ2-3 TRBD1 . TRBV19
TGTGCCAGCAGCTTCACCTACGAGCAGTACTTC CASSFTYEQYF TRBJ2-7 . . TRBV7-8
TGTGCCAGCAGCGTAGCGGGGGGCAATGAGCAGTTCTTC CASSVAGGNEQFF TRBJ2-1 TRBD2 . TRBV9
TGTGCCAGCAGCCGGCTCGGACTAGCGGGAGTCAATGAGCAGTTCTTC CASSRLGLAGVNEQFF TRBJ2-1 TRBD2 . TRBV7-3